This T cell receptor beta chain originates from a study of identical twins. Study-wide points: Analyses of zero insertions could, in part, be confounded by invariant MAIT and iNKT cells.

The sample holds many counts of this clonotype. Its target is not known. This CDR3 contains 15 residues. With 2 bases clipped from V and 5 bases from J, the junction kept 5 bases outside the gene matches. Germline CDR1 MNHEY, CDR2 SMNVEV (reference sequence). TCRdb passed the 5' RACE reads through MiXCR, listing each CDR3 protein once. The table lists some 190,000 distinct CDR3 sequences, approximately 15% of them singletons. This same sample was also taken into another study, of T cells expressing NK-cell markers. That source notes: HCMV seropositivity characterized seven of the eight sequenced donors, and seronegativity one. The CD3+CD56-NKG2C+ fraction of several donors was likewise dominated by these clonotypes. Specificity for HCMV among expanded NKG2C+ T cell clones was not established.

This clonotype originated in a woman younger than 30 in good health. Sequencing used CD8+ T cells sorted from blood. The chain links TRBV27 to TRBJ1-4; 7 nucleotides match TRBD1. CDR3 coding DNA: TGTGCCAGCAGTTTAAGTCGGGACAGAAATGAAAAACTGTTTTTT. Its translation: CASSLSRDRNEKLFF.